This is a list of T cell receptor beta chains from one sample in a study of blood T cell repertoires in COVID-19. TCRdb's table, derived via immunoSEQ multiplex PCR, lists solely in-frame clones and lacks some. In the table there are 200,000 or so clones, around nine tenths of which are singletons. Specimen: peripheral blood. Source of these receptors: a man aged 45-65 years with COVID-19, enrolled during active disease. Each CDR3 is given with its conserved first and last residue. The order of the fields is V gene, CDR3 length, J gene, D gene, clone size, CDR3 protein, CDR3 DNA. A D gene is named only where the DNA matches it firmly. Clone size is shown for a subset of rows, as once, few, many or a class of expanded clone.

>TRBV24-1|16|TRBJ2-1|TRBD2|NA
CATSDSSGAPYNEQFF
TGTGCCACCAGTGATTCTAGCGGGGCTCCCTACAATGAGCAGTTCTTC
>TRBV7-9|15|TRBJ2-1|TRBD2|NA
CASSPQGLDRNEQFF
TGTGCCAGCAGCCCCCAAGGACTAGACCGCAATGAGCAGTTCTTC
>TRBV6-1|15|TRBJ2-7|TRBD1|NA
CASSEVGQGLGEQYF
TGTGCCAGCAGTGAAGTCGGACAGGGGTTAGGGGAGCAGTACTTC
>TRBV24-1|14|TRBJ2-1|NA|NA
CATSDPDRNNEQFF
TGTGCCACCAGTGATCCCGACAGAAACAATGAGCAGTTCTTC
>TRBV29-1|15|TRBJ1-2|NA|NA
CSVDDRTRANYGYTF
TGCAGCGTTGATGATCGGACACGCGCTAACTATGGCTACACCTTC
>TRBV7-9|16|TRBJ2-1|NA|NA
CASSLTLLSSYNEQFF
TGTGCCAGCAGCTTAACCTTATTGAGCTCCTACAATGAGCAGTTCTTC
>TRBV5-1|14|TRBJ2-7|TRBD2|NA
CASSLLAGDYEQYF
TGCGCCAGCAGCTTGTTGGCGGGAGACTACGAGCAGTACTTC
>TRBV27|17|TRBJ1-1|TRBD1|NA
CASSYLNRGRGNTEAFF
TGTGCCAGCAGTTATCTAAACAGGGGGCGGGGGAACACTGAAGCTTTCTTT
>TRBV7-2|15|TRBJ2-1|TRBD1|few
CASSPRQGRWNEQFF
TGTGCCAGCAGCCCCCGACAGGGACGTTGGAATGAGCAGTTCTTC
>TRBV7-3|14|TRBJ2-7|TRBD2|few
CASSLAGGTYEQYF
TGTGCCAGCAGTTTAGCGGGAGGGACCTACGAGCAGTACTTC
>TRBV12-3/TRBV12-4|12|TRBJ2-5|TRBD1|once
CASNPGGETQYF
TGTGCCAGCAACCCAGGGGGAGAGACCCAGTACTTC
>TRBV18|15|TRBJ2-1|TRBD1|NA
CASSPPGQYYNEQFF
TGTGCCAGCTCACCACCGGGACAGTACTACAATGAGCAGTTCTTC
>TRBV5-1|23|TRBJ2-7|TRBD2|few
CASSAGPTGAGTSGRASVYEQYF
TGCGCCAGCAGCGCGGGACCGACAGGGGCCGGGACTAGCGGGAGGGCCTCAGTTTACGAGCAGTACTTC
>TRBV2|11|TRBJ1-1|NA|NA
CASSGYTEAFF
TGTGCCAGCAGCGGGTACACTGAAGCTTTCTTT
>TRBV6-1|16|TRBJ1-6|NA|medium-sized
CASSEGEGGGNSPLHF
TGTGCCAGCAGTGAAGGGGAGGGAGGGGGGAATTCACCCCTCCACTTT
>TRBV9|14|TRBJ2-7|NA|NA
CASSFQTGRYEQYF
TGTGCCAGCAGCTTCCAGACAGGGAGGTACGAGCAGTACTTC
>TRBV24-1|12|TRBJ1-2|NA|NA
CATSGTDYGYTF
TGTGCCACCAGTGGAACAGACTATGGCTACACCTTC
>TRBV6-5|14|TRBJ2-7|TRBD2|NA
CASSRAGGNSEQYF
TGTGCCAGCAGTAGAGCGGGAGGGAATTCCGAGCAGTACTTC
>TRBV6-1|15|TRBJ2-7|TRBD2|NA
CASSEGLAGTYEQYF
TGTGCCAGCAGTGAAGGACTAGCGGGAACCTACGAGCAGTACTTC
>TRBV3-1/TRBV3-2|13|TRBJ1-1|NA|NA
CASSYRVYTEAFF
TGTGCCAGCAGCTACAGGGTATACACTGAAGCTTTCTTT